Sequencing of this T cell receptor beta chain was carried out in a study of T cell repertoires in cytomegalovirus infection. Study conclusions and caveats: Of the TCR beta families, the public ones yielded a cumulative frequency that identified carriers of CMV plus the relevant HLA.

The CDR3 contains 15 residues. Germline CDR1 SGHNT, CDR2 YYREEE (reference sequence). Between the trimmed V and J ends, which lost 2 bases and 0 bases, there was a span of 9 bases. TCRdb processed the reads anew with MiXCR; each CDR3 protein has one entry. The sample contains 200,000 to 300,000 distinct CDR3 sequences, approximately 15% of which appear only once. For this clonotype: Its specificity is not known.

Sequenced input: PBMCs. The gene calls are TRBV5-4 and TRBJ2-1; D call uncertain. This clonotype was obtained from a human donor in good health (CMV status not recorded). Some clones in this sample may be carry-over from other donors' samples. The CDR3 region is CASSFFTSSYNEQFF. The CDR3 bases are TGTGCCAGCAGCTTCTTTACGAGCTCCTACAATGAGCAGTTCTTC.